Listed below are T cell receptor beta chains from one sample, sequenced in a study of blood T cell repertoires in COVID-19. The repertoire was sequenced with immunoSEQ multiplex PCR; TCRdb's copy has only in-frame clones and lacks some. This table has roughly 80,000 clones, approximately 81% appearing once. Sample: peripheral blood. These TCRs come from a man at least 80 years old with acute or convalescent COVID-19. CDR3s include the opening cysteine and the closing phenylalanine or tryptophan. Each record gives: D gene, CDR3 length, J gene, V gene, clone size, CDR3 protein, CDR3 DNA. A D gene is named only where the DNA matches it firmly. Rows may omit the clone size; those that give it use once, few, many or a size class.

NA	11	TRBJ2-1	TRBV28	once	CASTVRNEQFF	TGTGCCAGCACGGTGCGGAATGAGCAGTTCTTC
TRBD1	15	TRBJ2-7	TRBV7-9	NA	CASSLGGTGRDEQYF	TGTGCCAGCAGCTTAGGAGGGACAGGGAGGGACGAGCAGTACTTC
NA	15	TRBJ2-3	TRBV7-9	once	CASSLGGRGTDTQYF	TGTGCCAGCAGCTTAGGGGGCAGGGGCACAGATACGCAGTATTTT
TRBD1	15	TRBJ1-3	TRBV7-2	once	CASRTGGSSGNTIYF	TGTGCCAGCAGGACAGGGGGTAGCTCTGGAAACACCATATATTTT
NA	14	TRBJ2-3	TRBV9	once	CASSEGLSTDTQYF	TGTGCCAGCAGCGAGGGGCTGAGCACAGATACGCAGTATTTT
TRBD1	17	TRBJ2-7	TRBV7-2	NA	CASSFSLPGQGPYEQYF	TGTGCCAGCAGCTTTAGTTTACCGGGACAGGGTCCCTACGAGCAGTACTTC
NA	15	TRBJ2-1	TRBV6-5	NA	CASSAGGASYNEQFF	TGTGCCAGTTCAGCTGGAGGGGCCTCCTACAATGAGCAGTTCTTC
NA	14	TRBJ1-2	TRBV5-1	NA	CASSLMGTNYGYTF	TGCGCCAGCAGCTTGATGGGGACAAACTATGGCTACACCTTC
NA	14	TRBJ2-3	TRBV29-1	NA	CSGRSSLGTDTQYF	TGCAGCGGGAGATCCAGCTTGGGCACAGATACGCAGTATTTT
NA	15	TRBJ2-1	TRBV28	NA	CASSTTGASYNEQFF	TGTGCCAGCAGTACGACGGGAGCATCCTACAATGAGCAGTTCTTC
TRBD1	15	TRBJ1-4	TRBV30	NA	CAWSVGGTGLVKLFF	TGTGCCTGGAGTGTAGGCGGGACAGGTCTTGTAAAACTGTTTTTT
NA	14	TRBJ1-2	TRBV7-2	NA	CASSARGQYYGYTF	TGTGCCAGCAGCGCCAGGGGTCAATACTATGGCTACACCTTC
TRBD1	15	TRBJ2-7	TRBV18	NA	CASSLTGTGGNEQYF	TGTGCCAGCTCGCTCACCGGGACAGGGGGCAACGAGCAGTACTTC
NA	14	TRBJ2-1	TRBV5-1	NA	CASSFAGSYNEQFF	TGCGCCAGCAGCTTTGCCGGGAGTTACAATGAGCAGTTCTTC
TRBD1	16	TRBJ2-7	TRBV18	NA	CASSRTGTGVGYEQYF	TGTGCCAGCTCACGAACCGGGACAGGGGTTGGGTACGAGCAGTACTTC
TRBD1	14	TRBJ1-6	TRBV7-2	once	CASSYQGGFSPLHF	TGTGCCAGCAGCTACCAGGGGGGTTTTTCACCCCTCCACTTT
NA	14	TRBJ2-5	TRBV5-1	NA	CASRAGTHQETQYF	TGCGCCAGTAGGGCCGGGACACACCAAGAGACCCAGTACTTC